This T cell receptor beta chain was captured in a study of identical twins. Study-level findings and limits: Donors were not followed over many years; analysis was cross-sectional. Those out-of-frame alpha sequences shared by twins showed an excess of low generation probability. The presence of invariant MAIT and iNKT cells could partly confound analyses of zero-insertion sequences.

This clonotype has only a few counts. The antigen is not known. With template switching, a universal primer site was added, and the cDNA carried unique molecular identifiers. MiXCR, applied by TCRdb to the 5' RACE reads, yields one record per CDR3 protein. The top ten clones hold around 1.6% of a sample with nearly 900,000 distinct CDR3 sequences, 9% to 15% of them seen once. These same records also appear under a second study, on yellow fever vaccine responses in identical twins.

The source material was PBMCs. The TCR comes from a woman under 30 in good health.

The CDR3 region is CASSGGGFGSPLHF. The CDR3 nucleotides are TGTGCCAGCAGTGGAGGGGGTTTCGGGTCACCCCTCCACTTT. The gene calls are TRBV2 and TRBJ1-6; maybe TRBD1 (6 bases). Germline assignment: CDR1 SNHLY and CDR2 FYNNEI. This CDR3 has 14 residues. The V end was cut by 4 bases, the J end by 10 bases, with 14 bases between.